What follows are 7 T cell receptor beta chains derived from one specimen sequenced in a study of human T cells and chemical hapten exposure. TCRdb analysed the RACE reads with MiXCR anew, one entry per CDR3 protein. The data contain about 90,000 distinct CDR3 sequences, roughly 11% of them singletons. The time point here: patch test 3, about 24 weeks after DPC sensitization. Documented treatment: therapeutic diphenylcyclopropenone sensitization with weekly scalp DPC. The sample here was whole blood, taken in connection with sensitization to the hapten diphenylcyclopropenone (DPC). Source of these receptors: a woman aged 25 to 39 with alopecia areata. Some clones in this sample may be carry-over from other donors' samples.

This clonotype occurred many times. The chain is built from TRBV7-2 and TRBJ1-6; a weak D match, TRBD1 (6 bases). The germline V gene has CDR1 SGHTA and CDR2 FQGNSA. The CDR3 spans 16 residues. Trimming cost V 5 bases and J 7 bases, with 18 bases left between them. The CDR3 DNA is TGTGCCAGCAGCCCCCGGAGAGGGGGTCGGAATTCACCCCTCCACTTT. It translates to CASSPRRGGRNSPLHF.

This clonotype was seen more than once but under ten times. The rearrangement uses TRBV20-1 and TRBJ2-1; no definite D call. The CDR3 runs to 11 residues. Per the germline V gene, CDR1 is DFQATT and CDR2 is SNEGSKA (reference sequence). Trimming left V 1 base short and J 6 bases short, with 4 bases between. In nucleotides, the CDR3 is TGCAGTGCTAGAGGGGGCAATGAGCAGTTCTTC. It yields the protein CSARGGNEQFF.

This clonotype was observed many times. The rearrangement uses TRBV18 and TRBJ2-3; the D is unclear. CDR3 length: 13 residues. Per the germline V gene, CDR1 is KGHSH and CDR2 is LQKENI. Trimming left V 3 bases short and J 4 bases short, with 8 bases between. In nucleotides, the CDR3 is TGTGCCAGCTCACCCCCTGGGGCAGATACGCAGTATTTT. Translated: CASSPPGADTQYF.

The chain is built from TRBV28 and TRBJ2-7, with D uncertain. This CDR3 comprises 14 residues. V was pared by 7 bases and J by 0 bases, with 13 bases between. Germline lookup yields CDR1 MDHEN and CDR2 SYDVKM. The DNA of the CDR3 is TGTGCCAGCACCACATATTACCCCTCCTACGAGCAGTACGTC. It specifies CASTTYYPSYEQYV.

In its sample, this clonotype was seen many times. The V and J genes are TRBV7-9 and TRBJ2-7; D is unclear. CDR1 and CDR2 (germline): SEHNR, FQNEAQ (reference sequence). The CDR3 has 13 amino acids. Deletions cut 0 bases from V and 3 bases from J, with 6 bases between. CDR3 DNA sequence: TGTGCCAGCAGCTTAGCCATAGACTACGAGCAGTACGTC. This sequence encodes CASSLAIDYEQYV.

CDR3 nucleotide sequence: TGCAGTGCTAGAGTGGAGAAAAACACTGAAGCTTTCTTT. Encoded protein: CSARVEKNTEAFF. The V call is TRBV20-1, the J call TRBJ1-1; D uncertain. The CDR3 has 13 residues. Germline CDR1 reads DFQATT; CDR2 reads SNEGSKA (reference sequence). With 1 base removed from V and 2 bases from J, the gap between germline ends came to 8 bases.

This clonotype has only a few counts. The chain recombines TRBV29-1 with TRBJ2-7; a weak D match, TRBD1 (6 bases). The CDR3 loop spans 17 amino acids. Trimming removed 0 bases from V and 2 bases from J, with 20 bases in between. Germline CDR1 is SQVTM and CDR2 is ANQGSEA. CDR3 region: CSVEDQGPNPQTYEQYV. CDR3 coding DNA: TGCAGCGTTGAAGATCAGGGGCCAAACCCACAAACCTACGAGCAGTACGTC.